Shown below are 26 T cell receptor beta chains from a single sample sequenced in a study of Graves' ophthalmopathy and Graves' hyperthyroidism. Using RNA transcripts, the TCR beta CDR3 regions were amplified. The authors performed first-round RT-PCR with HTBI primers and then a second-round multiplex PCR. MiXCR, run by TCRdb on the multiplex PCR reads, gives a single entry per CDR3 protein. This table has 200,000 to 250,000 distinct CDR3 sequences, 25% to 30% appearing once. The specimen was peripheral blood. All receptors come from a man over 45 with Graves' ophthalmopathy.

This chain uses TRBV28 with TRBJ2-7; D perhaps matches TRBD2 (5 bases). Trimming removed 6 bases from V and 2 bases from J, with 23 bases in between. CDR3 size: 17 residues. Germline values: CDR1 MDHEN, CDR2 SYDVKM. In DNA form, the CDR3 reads TGTGCCAGCAGCCCCTTTTTCCACGAGGGTTTCCCCTACGAGCAGTACTTC. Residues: CASSPFFHEGFPYEQYF.

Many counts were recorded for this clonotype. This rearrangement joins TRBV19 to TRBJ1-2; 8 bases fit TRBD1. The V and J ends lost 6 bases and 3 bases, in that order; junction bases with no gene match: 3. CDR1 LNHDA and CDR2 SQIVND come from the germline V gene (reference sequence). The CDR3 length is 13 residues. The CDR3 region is CASRMGQDYGYTF. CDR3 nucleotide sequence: TGTGCCAGTAGGATGGGACAGGACTATGGCTACACCTTC.

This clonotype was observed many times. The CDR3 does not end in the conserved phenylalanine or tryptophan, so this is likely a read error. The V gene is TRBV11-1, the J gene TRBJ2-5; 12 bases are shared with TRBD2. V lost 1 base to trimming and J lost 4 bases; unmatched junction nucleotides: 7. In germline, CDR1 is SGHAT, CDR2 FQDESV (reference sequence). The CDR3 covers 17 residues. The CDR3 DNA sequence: TGTGCCAGCAGCTTAGGGGGGCTACTAGCGGGAGGAGAGACCCAGTACTAC. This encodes CASSLGGLLAGGETQYY.

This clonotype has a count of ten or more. The CDR3 DNA is TGTGCCAGCAGAACCCGACTAGACTACGAGCAGTACTTC. Translating gives CASRTRLDYEQYF. The chain uses TRBV6-5 and TRBJ2-7; tentatively, D is TRBD2 (6 bases). The V end lost 6 bases, the J end lost 3 bases, and 12 bases lay between the germline ends. There are 13 residues in the CDR3. CDR1 is MNHEY and CDR2 is SVGAGI in the germline V gene.

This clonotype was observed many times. The CDR3 DNA is TGTGCCAGCAGTGAAGATAGGACAGGGACTAACTATGGCTACACCTTC. It yields the protein CASSEDRTGTNYGYTF. The chain joins TRBV6-1 to TRBJ1-2; 8 nucleotides agree with TRBD1. This CDR3 region has 16 residues. Trimming took 1 base from V and 0 from J; bases not matched to a gene: 4. CDR1 MNHNS and CDR2 SASEGT come from the germline V gene.

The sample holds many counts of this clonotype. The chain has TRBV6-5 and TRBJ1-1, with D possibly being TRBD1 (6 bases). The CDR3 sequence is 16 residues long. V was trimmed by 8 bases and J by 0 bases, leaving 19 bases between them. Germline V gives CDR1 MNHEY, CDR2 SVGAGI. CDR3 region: CASPKRQGNMNTEAFF. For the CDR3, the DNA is TGTGCCAGCCCAAAAAGGCAGGGGAACATGAACACTGAAGCTTTCTTT.

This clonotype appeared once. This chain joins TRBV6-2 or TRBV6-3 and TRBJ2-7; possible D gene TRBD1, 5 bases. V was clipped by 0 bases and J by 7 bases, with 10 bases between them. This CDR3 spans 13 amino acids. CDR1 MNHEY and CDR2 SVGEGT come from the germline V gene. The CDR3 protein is CASSYSYTGEQYF. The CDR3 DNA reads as TGTGCCAGCAGTTACTCGTACACAGGAGAGCAGTACTTC.

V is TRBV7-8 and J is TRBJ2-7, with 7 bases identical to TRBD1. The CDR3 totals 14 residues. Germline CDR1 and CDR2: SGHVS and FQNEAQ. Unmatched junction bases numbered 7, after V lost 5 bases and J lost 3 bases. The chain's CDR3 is CASSEGPGGYEQYF. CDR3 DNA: TGTGCCAGCAGCGAAGGGCCAGGGGGCTACGAGCAGTACTTC.

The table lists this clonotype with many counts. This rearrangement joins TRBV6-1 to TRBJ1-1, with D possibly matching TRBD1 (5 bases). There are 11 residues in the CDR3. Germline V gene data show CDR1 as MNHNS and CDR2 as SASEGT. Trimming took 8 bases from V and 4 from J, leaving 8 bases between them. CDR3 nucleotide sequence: TGTGCCAGCCGGGGGACCACTGAAGCTTTCTTT. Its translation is CASRGTTEAFF.

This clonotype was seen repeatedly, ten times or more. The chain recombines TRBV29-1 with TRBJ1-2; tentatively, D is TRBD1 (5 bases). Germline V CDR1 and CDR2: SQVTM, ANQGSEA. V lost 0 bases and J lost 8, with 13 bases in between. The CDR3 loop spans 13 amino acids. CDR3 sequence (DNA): TGCAGCGTTGAAGAGGGGCTAACTGGCGGCTACACCTTC. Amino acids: CSVEEGLTGGYTF.

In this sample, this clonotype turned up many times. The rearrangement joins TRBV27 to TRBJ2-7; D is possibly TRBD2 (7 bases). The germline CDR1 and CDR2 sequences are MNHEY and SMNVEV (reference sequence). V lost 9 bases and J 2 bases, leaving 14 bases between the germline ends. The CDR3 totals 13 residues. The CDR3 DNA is TGTGCCAGTGCGGGGGCCGAACCCTACGAGCAGTACTTC. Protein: CASAGAEPYEQYF.

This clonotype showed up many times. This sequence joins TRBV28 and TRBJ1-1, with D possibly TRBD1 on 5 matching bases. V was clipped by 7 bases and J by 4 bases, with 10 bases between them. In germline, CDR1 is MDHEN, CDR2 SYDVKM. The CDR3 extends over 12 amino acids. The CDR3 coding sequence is TGTGCCAGCAAGAAGGGGCCCACTGAAGCTTTCTTT. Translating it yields CASKKGPTEAFF.

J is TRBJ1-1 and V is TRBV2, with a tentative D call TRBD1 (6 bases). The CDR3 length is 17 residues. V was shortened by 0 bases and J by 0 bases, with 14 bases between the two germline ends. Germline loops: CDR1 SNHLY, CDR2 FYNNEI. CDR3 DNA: TGTGCCAGCAGTGAAGCGTGGGCAGGGGTACTGAACACTGAAGCTTTCTTT. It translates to CASSEAWAGVLNTEAFF.

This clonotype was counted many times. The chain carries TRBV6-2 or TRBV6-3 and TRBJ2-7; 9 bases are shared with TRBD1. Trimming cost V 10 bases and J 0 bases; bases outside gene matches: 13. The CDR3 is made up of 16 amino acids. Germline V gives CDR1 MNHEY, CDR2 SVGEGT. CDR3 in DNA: TGTGCCACCTCATCCTACGACAGGGGGGCCTCCTACGAGCAGTACTTC. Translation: CATSSYDRGASYEQYF.

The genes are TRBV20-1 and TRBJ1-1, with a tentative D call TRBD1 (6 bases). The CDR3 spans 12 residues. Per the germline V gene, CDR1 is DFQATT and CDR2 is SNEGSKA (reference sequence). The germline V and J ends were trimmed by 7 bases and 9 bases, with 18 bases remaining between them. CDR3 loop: CSGLRGQDKAFF. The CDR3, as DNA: TGCAGTGGTCTTCGGGGGCAGGATAAAGCTTTCTTT.

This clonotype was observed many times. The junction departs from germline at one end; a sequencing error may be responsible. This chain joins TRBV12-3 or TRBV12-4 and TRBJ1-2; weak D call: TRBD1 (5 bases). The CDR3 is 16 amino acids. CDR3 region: CASSLGGLIAKYGYTF. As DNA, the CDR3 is TGTGCCAGCAGTTTAGGGGGACTGATTGCTAAGTATGGCTACACCTTC.

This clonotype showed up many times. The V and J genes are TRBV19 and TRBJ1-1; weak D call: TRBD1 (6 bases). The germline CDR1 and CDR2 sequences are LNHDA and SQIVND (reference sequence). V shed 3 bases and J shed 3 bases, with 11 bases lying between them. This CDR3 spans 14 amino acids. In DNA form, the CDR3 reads TGTGCCAGTAGTATTGTCAGGGGCGACACTGAAGCTTTCTTT. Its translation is CASSIVRGDTEAFF.

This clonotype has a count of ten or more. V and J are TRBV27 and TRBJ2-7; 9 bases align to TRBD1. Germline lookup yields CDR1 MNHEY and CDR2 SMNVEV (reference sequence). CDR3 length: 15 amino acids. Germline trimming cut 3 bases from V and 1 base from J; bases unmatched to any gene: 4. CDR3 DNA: TGTGCCAGCAGTTTTAACAGGGGGCCGTCCTACGAGCAGTACTTC. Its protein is CASSFNRGPSYEQYF.

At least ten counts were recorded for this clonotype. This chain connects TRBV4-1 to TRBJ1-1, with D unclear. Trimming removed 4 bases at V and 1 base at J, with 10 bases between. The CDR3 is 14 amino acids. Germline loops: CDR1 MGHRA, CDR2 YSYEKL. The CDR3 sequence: CASSPRETNTEAFF. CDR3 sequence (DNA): TGCGCCAGCAGCCCGAGGGAGACGAACACTGAAGCTTTCTTT.

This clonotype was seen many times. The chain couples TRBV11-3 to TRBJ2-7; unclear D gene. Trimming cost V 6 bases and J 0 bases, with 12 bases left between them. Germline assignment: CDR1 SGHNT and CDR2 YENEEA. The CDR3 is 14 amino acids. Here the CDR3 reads CASRAGPYSYEQYF. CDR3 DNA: TGTGCCAGCAGAGCCGGCCCCTACTCCTACGAGCAGTACTTC.

CDR3 loop: CASNPTGQKGYTF. As DNA, the CDR3 is TGTGCCAGCAACCCGACCGGGCAGAAGGGCTACACCTTC. The V and J genes are TRBV12-3 or TRBV12-4 and TRBJ1-2, with D hard to call. The V and J ends lost 7 bases and 8 bases respectively, with 17 bases between them. The length of the CDR3 is 13 residues.

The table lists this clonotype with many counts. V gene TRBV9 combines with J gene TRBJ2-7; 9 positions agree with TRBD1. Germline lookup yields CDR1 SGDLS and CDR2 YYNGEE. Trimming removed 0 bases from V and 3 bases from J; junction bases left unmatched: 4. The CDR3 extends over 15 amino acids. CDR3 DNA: TGTGCCAGCAGCGTAGGTCCGGGACAGGGCTACGAGCAGTACTTC. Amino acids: CASSVGPGQGYEQYF.

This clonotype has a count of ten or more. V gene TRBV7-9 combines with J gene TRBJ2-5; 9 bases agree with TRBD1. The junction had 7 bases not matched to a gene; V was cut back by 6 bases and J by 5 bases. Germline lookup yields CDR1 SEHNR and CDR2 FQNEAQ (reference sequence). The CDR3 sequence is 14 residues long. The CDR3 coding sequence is TGTGCCAGCAGGGGGGGACAGGGATTCGAGACCCAGTACTTC. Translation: CASRGGQGFETQYF.

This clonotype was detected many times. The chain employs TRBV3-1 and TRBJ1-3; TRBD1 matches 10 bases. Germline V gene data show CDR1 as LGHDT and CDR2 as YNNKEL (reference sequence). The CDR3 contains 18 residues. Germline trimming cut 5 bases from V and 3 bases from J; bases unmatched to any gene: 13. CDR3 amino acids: CASSRGTGVGGFGNTIYF. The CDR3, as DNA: TGTGCCAGCAGCAGAGGGACAGGGGTCGGCGGCTTTGGAAACACCATATATTTT.

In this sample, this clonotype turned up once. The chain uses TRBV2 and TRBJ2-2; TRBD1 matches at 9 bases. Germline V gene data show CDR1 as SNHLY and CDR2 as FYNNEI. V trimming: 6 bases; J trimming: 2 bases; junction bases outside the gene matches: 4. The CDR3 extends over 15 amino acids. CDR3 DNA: TGTGCCAGCAGGGGGGACAGGGTCAACACCGGGGAGCTGTTTTTT. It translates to CASRGDRVNTGELFF.

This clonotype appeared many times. This CDR3 is CASSATGKTGETQYF. The CDR3 region has the DNA TGCGCCAGCAGCGCCACAGGAAAAACGGGGGAGACCCAGTACTTC. The gene calls are TRBV5-1 and TRBJ2-5, with D possibly called TRBD1 or TRBD2 (5 bases each). The V gene's germline CDR1 is SGHRS and CDR2 YFSETQ. The CDR3 has 15 amino acids. V gave up 4 bases and J gave up 5 bases, with 18 bases separating them. The whole variable domain, remainder taken from reference TRBV5-1 and TRBJ2-5, is KAGVTQTPRYLIKTRGQQVTLSCSPISGHRSVSWYQQTPGQGLQFLFEYFSETQRNKGNFPGRFSGRQFSNSRSEMNVSTLELGDSALYLCASSATGKTGETQYFGPGTRLLVL.